This TCR beta chain was observed in a study of blood T cell repertoires in COVID-19. Overall study context: The origin of the acute and convalescent COVID-19 samples was the United States, Italy and Spain. In each case, the material was cDNA or gDNA derived from T cells, B-cell-depleted T cells, or PBMCs.

Per the study methods: Quantification of nucleated cells was approximated via reference gene primer amplification. The data were produced by immunoSEQ multiplex PCR, yet TCRdb's version contains in-frame clones alone and is incomplete. The DNA was the basis for D and trimming; V, J and clone size are from that table. The sample holds some 150,000 clones, over 65% seen once. This clone has only a few counts. This CDR3 has 15 residues. J lost 6 bases, V lost 5 bases, and 6 bases had no gene match. Germline CDR1 reads LGHNT; CDR2 reads FRNRAP. The clonotype was recovered from a woman older than 75 with active or convalescent COVID-19. The genes are TRBV12-5 and TRBJ2-3; 12 bases are shared with TRBD2. The sequenced material came from peripheral blood. The CDR3: CASGRLAGGMDTQYF. In DNA form, the CDR3 reads TGTGCTAGTGGTAGGCTAGCGGGGGGGATGGATACGCAGTATTTT.